Sequencing of this T cell receptor (beta chain) was carried out in a study of CD8+CD57+ T cells in acquired aplastic anemia. The template used for profiling TCR beta VDJ and CDR3 was genomic DNA. TCRdb used MiXCR to reprocess the reads, holding one entry per CDR3 protein. The data contain around 250,000 distinct CDR3 sequences, around 82% of them singletons. By flow cytometry, patients selected for sequencing had shown an expansion of CD8+CD57+ cells. Sequencing was carried out using sorted CD4+, CD8+, or CD8+CD57+ T cells (not recorded which) from PBMCs. This sequence originates from a human donor with aplastic anemia.

CDR3 amino acids: CASKTGTANSPLHF. The DNA of the CDR3 is TGTGCCAGTAAGACCGGGACAGCTAATTCACCCCTCCACTTT. The chain couples TRBV19 to TRBJ1-6; 7 bases map to TRBD1. CDR1 is LNHDA and CDR2 is SQIVND in the germline V gene (reference sequence). The V segment lost 7 bases and the J segment 6 bases; nucleotides outside the gene matches: 6. There are 14 residues in the CDR3. Full variable domain (missing parts from reference TRBV19 and TRBJ1-6): DGGITQSPKYLFRKEGQNVTLSCEQNLNHDAMYWYRQDPGQGLRLIYYSQIVNDFQKGDIAEGYSVSREKKESFPLTVTSAQKNPTAFYLCASKTGTANSPLHFGNGTRLTVT.